The sequence of this T cell receptor (beta chain) was determined in a study of CD8 T cells in ankylosing spondylitis. Study-wide findings and caveats: A number of the motif variants had already been described in reactive arthritis synovial fluid and blood. One TCR beta motif, made up of roughly eight highly homologous variants, appeared characteristic of ankylosing spondylitis blood.

Construction of TCR beta libraries was performed using quantitative 5'-RACE with molecular barcodes. MiXCR, applied by TCRdb to the 5' RACE reads, yields one record per CDR3 protein. The profile shows about 360,000 distinct CDR3 sequences, roughly 15% of them singletons. V was cut by 3 bases and J by 6 bases, with 8 bases left in between. This CDR3 has 13 residues. This clonotype came up many times. Its specificity is unknown. The source of this sequence is a male donor with ankylosing spondylitis or in good health (not recorded which). The gene calls are TRBV12-3 or TRBV12-4 and TRBJ2-2, with D hard to call. Sequenced input: blood, either unsorted or a sorted T cell fraction (not recorded which). In nucleotides, the CDR3 is TGTGCCAGCAGTTTTCGGGTGGCCGGGGAGCTGTTTTTT. Protein sequence: CASSFRVAGELFF.